The TCR beta chain described here comes from a study of control samples from healthy donors and cancer patients. TCRdb's table, derived via immunoSEQ multiplex PCR, lists solely in-frame clones and lacks some. The sample has some 130,000 clones, about 95% seen once. J was trimmed by 5 bases and V by 4 bases; bases with no gene match: 7. The germline V gene encodes CDR1 MGHRA and CDR2 YSYEKL. CDR3 length: 14 residues. The sequencing input was blood. This receptor was obtained from a man aged 25-40 years in good health. The chain links TRBV4-1 to TRBJ1-1; 7 bases agree with TRBD1. The CDR3 DNA sequence: TGCGCCAGCAGCCTAGGGGGCGGCGGTACTGAAGCTTTCTTT. Its translation is CASSLGGGGTEAFF.